The 10 T cell receptor beta chains below come from one sample, sequenced in a study of blood T cell repertoires in COVID-19. Sequenced by immunoSEQ multiplex PCR; TCRdb stores in-frame clones only, minus some. Of about 70,000 clones listed, around 83% were seen once; the top ten hold under 6%. Sample: peripheral blood. The receptors come from a man at least 80 years old with acute or convalescent COVID-19.

J is TRBJ1-4 and V is TRBV27; no clear D. Germline assignment: CDR1 MNHEY and CDR2 SMNVEV (reference sequence). The CDR3 runs to 14 residues. V was cut by 5 bases and J by 7 bases, with 14 bases left in between. CDR3 bases: TGTGCCAGCAGTCCCATGGGAGGAGCTGAAAAACTGTTTTTT. Protein: CASSPMGGAEKLFF.

The chain carries TRBV19 and TRBJ1-1; D uncertain. V lost 7 bases and J lost 0, with 9 bases in between. This CDR3 contains 13 residues. Germline-derived CDR1 and CDR2 are LNHDA and SQIVND (reference sequence). Here the CDR3 DNA reads TGTGCCAGTACTGGCACCTTGAACACTGAAGCTTTCTTT. Protein sequence: CASTGTLNTEAFF. Using reference TRBV19 and TRBJ1-1 for the parts outside the CDR3, the full variable domain is DGGITQSPKYLFRKEGQNVTLSCEQNLNHDAMYWYRQDPGQGLRLIYYSQIVNDFQKGDIAEGYSVSREKKESFPLTVTSAQKNPTAFYLCASTGTLNTEAFFGQGTRLTVV.

The V call is TRBV9, the J call TRBJ1-4; the D is unclear. Trimming removed 3 bases at V and 0 bases at J, with 6 bases between. The CDR3 runs to 14 residues. From germline, CDR1 is SGDLS and CDR2 YYNGEE. The CDR3 spells CASSGQTTNEKLFF. CDR3 nucleotides: TGTGCCAGCAGCGGTCAGACAACTAATGAAAAACTGTTTTTT.

The V gene is TRBV4-3, the J gene TRBJ1-5; D remains ambiguous. V was trimmed by 1 base and J by 2 bases, leaving 15 bases between them. The germline CDR1 and CDR2 sequences are LGHNA and YSLEER. The CDR3 is made up of 17 amino acids. The CDR3 sequence is CASSQAFWREGNQPQHF. The CDR3 nucleotides are TGCGCCAGCAGCCAAGCATTTTGGAGGGAAGGCAATCAGCCCCAGCATTTT.

This clone has more than one count but fewer than ten. The V gene is TRBV7-8, the J gene TRBJ1-4, with 9 nucleotides matching TRBD1. Germline V gene data show CDR1 as SGHVS and CDR2 as FQNEAQ. The CDR3 runs to 15 residues. V shed 5 bases, J shed 8 bases, and the junction held 9 bases outside the gene matches. CDR3 region: CASSPDRGGSEKLFF. CDR3 nucleotides: TGTGCCAGCAGCCCGGACAGGGGAGGGTCGGAAAAACTGTTTTTT. Based on the CDR3 plus reference TRBV7-8 and TRBJ1-4, the full variable domain is GAGVSQSPRYKVAKRGQDVALRCDPISGHVSLFWYQQALGQGPEFLTYFQNEAQLDKSGLPSDRFFAERPEGSVSTLKIQRTQQEDSAVYLCASSPDRGGSEKLFFGSGTQLSVL.

The V and J genes are TRBV9 and TRBJ2-3; 10 bases are shared with TRBD2. Germline lookup yields CDR1 SGDLS and CDR2 YYNGEE. V lost 4 bases, J lost 0 bases, and 8 bases stayed unmatched. This CDR3 is 17 amino acids long. DNA for the CDR3: TGTGCCAGCAGCCCCGGGACTAGCGCCCGTAGCACAGATACGCAGTATTTT. This gives the protein CASSPGTSARSTDTQYF.

V is TRBV5-5 and J is TRBJ1-5, with 8 bases that match TRBD1. In germline, CDR1 is SGHKS, CDR2 YYEKEE (reference sequence). V was pared by 4 bases and J by 4 bases, with 10 bases of the junction left unmatched. The CDR3 contains 16 residues. The DNA for the CDR3 is TGTGCCAGCAGCCCTCAGGCGGGGACAGGAAATCAGCCCCAGCATTTT. This sequence encodes CASSPQAGTGNQPQHF. The full variable domain, its missing parts supplied by reference TRBV5-5 and TRBJ1-5, is DAGVTQSPTHLIKTRGQQVTLRCSPISGHKSVSWYQQVLGQGPQFIFQYYEKEERGRGNFPDRFSARQFPNYSSELNVNALLLGDSALYLCASSPQAGTGNQPQHFGDGTRLSIL.

The CDR3 region has the DNA TGTGCCAGCAATAGTAGGAGGGAGGCCACAGATACGCAGTATTTT. Its translation: CASNSRREATDTQYF. The J gene is TRBJ2-3, the V gene TRBV27, with D perhaps matching TRBD2 (6 bases). The CDR3 is 15 amino acids. V was pared by 7 bases and J by 2 bases, with 16 bases between. CDR1 and CDR2 from the germline V gene are MNHEY and SMNVEV (reference sequence).

The chain employs TRBV6-4 and TRBJ2-7; D is perhaps TRBD1 (6 bases). Trimming removed 2 bases at V and 9 bases at J, with 11 bases between. The CDR3 runs to 12 residues. Germline V gene data show CDR1 as MRHNA and CDR2 as SNTAGT. The CDR3 sequence is CASSDRQGRQYF. The CDR3 DNA sequence: TGTGCCAGCAGTGACCGCCAGGGGCGGCAGTACTTC.

This chain uses TRBV19 with TRBJ1-6; possibly TRBD1 for D (6 bases). The V and J ends lost 1 base and 5 bases respectively, with 9 bases between them. Per the germline V gene, CDR1 is LNHDA and CDR2 is SQIVND (reference sequence). The CDR3 length is 15 residues. For the CDR3, the DNA is TGTGCCAGTAGTATAGGAAAGGGGGATAATTCACCCCTCCACTTT. Protein: CASSIGKGDNSPLHF.